These T cell receptor beta chains were read from a single sample in a study of cytomegalovirus exposure and HLA in healthy donors. TCRdb keeps only in-frame clones here, not all; method: immunoSEQ multiplex PCR. This sample carries 100,000 or so clones, 63% of them seen once, and the ten largest clones take 4.5% to 5%. The sample comprised PBMCs. Receptors originate from a human donor in good health. Each CDR3 is given without its conserved first and last residue.

j_gene: TRBJ2-7; v_gene: TRBV6-5; len: 13; CDR3aa: ASRELAGGSYEQY
j_gene: TRBJ1-3; v_gene: TRBV4-2; len: 15; CDR3aa: ASSQDRGQGGGNTIY
j_gene: TRBJ2-1; v_gene: TRBV15; len: 16; CDR3aa: ATSRGGSGRAWGVEQF
j_gene: TRBJ1-6; v_gene: TRBV2; len: 12; CDR3aa: ASSRDSYNSPLH
j_gene: TRBJ1-2; v_gene: TRBV12-5; len: 13; CDR3aa: ASGWTGFIPGGYT
j_gene: TRBJ2-3; v_gene: TRBV19; len: 13; CDR3aa: ASSTGTGGRDTQY
j_gene: TRBJ2-1; v_gene: TRBV10-3; len: 13; CDR3aa: AISEPRGHGNEQF
j_gene: TRBJ2-3; v_gene: TRBV5-1; len: 12; CDR3aa: ASRRDRVADTQY
j_gene: TRBJ1-5; v_gene: TRBV2; len: 11; CDR3aa: ASSQGGNQPQH
j_gene: TRBJ2-1; v_gene: TRBV29-1; len: 12; CDR3aa: SASGTEKYNEQF
j_gene: TRBJ1-4; v_gene: TRBV2; len: 13; CDR3aa: ASRDRQGWSEKLF
j_gene: TRBJ2-1; v_gene: TRBV15; len: 17; CDR3aa: ATSRGTSGRFIGSNEQF
j_gene: TRBJ2-2; v_gene: TRBV19; len: 14; CDR3aa: ASSIGSGGNTGELF
j_gene: TRBJ1-1; v_gene: TRBV18; len: 13; CDR3aa: ASSPPGTRNTEAF
j_gene: TRBJ2-7; v_gene: TRBV5-3; len: 13; CDR3aa: ARIRTEPHSYEQY
j_gene: TRBJ2-5; v_gene: TRBV7-2; len: 12; CDR3aa: ASRRPGFQETQY
j_gene: TRBJ1-3; v_gene: TRBV6-5; len: 12; CDR3aa: ASSRGSSGNTIY
j_gene: TRBJ1-5; v_gene: TRBV5-5; len: 12; CDR3aa: ASSFRTPPWPQH
j_gene: TRBJ2-3; v_gene: TRBV7-6; len: 13; CDR3aa: ASSLRGTSTDTQY
j_gene: TRBJ1-2; v_gene: TRBV6-1; len: 12; CDR3aa: ASSLKRDNDGYT
j_gene: TRBJ2-5; v_gene: TRBV29-1; len: 9; CDR3aa: SVGGRETQY
j_gene: TRBJ2-1; v_gene: TRBV27; len: 12; CDR3aa: ASSFVGTGGVWF
j_gene: TRBJ2-3; v_gene: TRBV2; len: 10; CDR3aa: ASSPGTDTQY
j_gene: TRBJ1-2; v_gene: TRBV6-6; len: 9; CDR3aa: ASSPGELRT
j_gene: TRBJ2-5; v_gene: TRBV5-1; len: 13; CDR3aa: ASSTGTSWRETQY
j_gene: TRBJ2-1; v_gene: TRBV15; len: 14; CDR3aa: ATSRDSSPMYNEQF
j_gene: TRBJ1-1; v_gene: TRBV2; len: 10; CDR3aa: ASRDRAFEAF
j_gene: TRBJ2-3; v_gene: TRBV7-8; len: 12; CDR3aa: ASSLLTTTDTQY
j_gene: TRBJ2-3; v_gene: TRBV5-1; len: 10; CDR3aa: ASQGATDTQY
j_gene: TRBJ2-5; v_gene: TRBV2; len: 17; CDR3aa: ASRGLAGSHFDTQETQY